Listed here is a single T cell receptor beta chain. The CDR3 extends over 18 amino acids. The germline gives CDR1 SGDLS, CDR2 YYNGEE. The V end was cut by 0 bases, the J end by 5 bases, with 21 bases between. The sample originates from a study of PD-1 blockade in mismatch repair-deficient tumors. Clones were sequenced by immunoSEQ multiplex PCR, and TCRdb holds only the in-frame ones, with some missing. The sample carries about 79,000 clones, 80% to 90% recorded once. The starting material was peripheral blood, obtained 44 weeks after starting pembrolizumab. This TCR was sampled from an adult with mismatch repair-deficient cancer. This chain uses TRBV9 with TRBJ2-4; D is undetermined. The DNA for the CDR3 is TGTGCCAGCAGCGTAGATGGTGCTGGTCGAGGCCCGGAAAACATTCAGTACTTC. Its protein product is CASSVDGAGRGPENIQYF.